A selection of T cell receptor beta chains follows, all from one sample in a study of cytomegalovirus exposure and HLA in healthy donors. The assay was immunoSEQ multiplex PCR, and TCRdb's table has in-frame clones only and misses some. The repertoire table contains more than 35,000 clones. Material: PBMCs. These receptors originate from a man aged 25-45 years in good health and CMV-seronegative. The CDR3 runs from the conserved cysteine through the conserved F or W. A D gene is named only where the DNA matches it firmly.

>TRBJ1-2|-|TRBV9
CASSVDTGLGANYGYTF
TGTGCCAGCAGCGTAGATACAGGGCTGGGGGCTAACTATGGCTACACCTTC
>TRBJ2-2|-|TRBV6-5
CASRSLAGAGELFF
TGTGCCAGCAGATCCCTAGCCGGGGCCGGGGAGCTGTTTTTT
>TRBJ1-1|TRBD1|TRBV9
CASSEGTGDGLGTEAFF
TGTGCCAGCAGCGAGGGGACAGGGGATGGTCTAGGCACTGAAGCTTTCTTT
>TRBJ1-6|TRBD1|TRBV30
CAWRKQGAITSPLHF
TGTGCCTGGAGGAAGCAGGGGGCAATCACTTCACCCCTCCACTTT
>TRBJ1-2|-|TRBV5-6
CASSWEVAGGYTF
TGTGCCAGCAGCTGGGAGGTGGCCGGCGGCTACACCTTC
>TRBJ1-2|-|TRBV27
CASSLIGGRGYTF
TGTGCCAGCAGTTTAATCGGGGGTAGGGGCTACACCTTC
>TRBJ2-7|-|TRBV7-8
CASSLGHREIYEQYF
TGTGCCAGCAGCTTAGGGCACAGAGAAATCTACGAGCAGTACTTC
>TRBJ2-1|TRBD2|TRBV9
CASSVGGGSYNEQFF
TGTGCCAGCAGCGTAGGGGGGGGCTCCTACAATGAGCAGTTCTTC
>TRBJ2-5|-|TRBV9
CASSVGGSYQETQYF
TGTGCCAGCAGCGTAGGCGGATCGTACCAAGAGACCCAGTACTTC
>TRBJ2-5|TRBD2|TRBV15
CATSRGTSGMETQYF
TGTGCCACCAGCAGGGGGACTAGCGGGATGGAGACCCAGTACTTC
>TRBJ2-7|TRBD2|TRBV6-5
CASSYRGGRLFEQYF
TGTGCCAGCAGTTACCGGGGCGGGAGGCTTTTCGAGCAGTACTTC
>TRBJ1-1|-|TRBV5-4
CASSLVQYTEAFF
TGTGCCAGCAGCTTGGTCCAATACACTGAAGCTTTCTTT
>TRBJ2-7|TRBD2|TRBV30
CAWRGGKSTYEQYF
TGTGCCTGGAGGGGAGGGAAAAGTACCTACGAGCAGTACTTC
>TRBJ2-5|TRBD1|TRBV27
CASSFTGDQETQYF
TGTGCCAGCAGTTTCACAGGGGACCAAGAGACCCAGTACTTC
>TRBJ2-5|-|TRBV7-2
CASSPPGEETQYF
TGTGCCAGCAGCCCCCCGGGGGAAGAGACCCAGTACTTC
>TRBJ2-1|-|TRBV30
CAWSVSQYNEQFF
TGTGCCTGGAGTGTATCACAGTACAATGAGCAGTTCTTC
>TRBJ2-3|TRBD2|TRBV6-1
CASSETSGSSDTQYF
TGTGCCAGCAGTGAGACTAGCGGGAGTTCAGATACGCAGTATTTT
>TRBJ2-1|TRBD2|TRBV19
CALGEGPDQFF
TGCGCCCTAGGGGAGGGGCCAGATCAGTTCTTC
>TRBJ2-1|TRBD2|TRBV7-2
CASSLTGTSVNEQFF
TGTGCCAGCAGCCTCACCGGGACTAGTGTGAATGAGCAGTTCTTC
>TRBJ1-5|-|TRBV5-5
CASSVERWGLMQPQHF
TGTGCCAGCAGCGTGGAAAGGTGGGGGCTAATGCAGCCCCAGCATTTT
>TRBJ2-3|TRBD1|TRBV4-2
CASSLRQGTTDTQYF
TGTGCCAGCAGCCTCCGACAGGGAACCACAGATACGCAGTATTTT
>TRBJ1-2|TRBD1|TRBV6-1
CASSDPPGQGVYNYGYTF
TGTGCCAGCAGTGATCCACCGGGACAGGGGGTTTACAACTATGGCTACACCTTC
>TRBJ2-6|-|TRBV18
CASSSKSGANVLTF
TGTGCCAGCTCGAGTAAGTCTGGGGCCAACGTCCTGACTTTC